This T cell receptor beta chain stems from a study of T-cell reconstitution after alpha-beta-depleted transplantation in children. A TCRbeta library incorporating unique molecular identifiers was prepared. MiXCR was run by TCRdb on the PCR reads, yielding one entry per CDR3 protein. This table holds around 200,000 distinct CDR3 sequences, roughly 7.5% found once. The germline V gene encodes CDR1 KGHSH and CDR2 LQKENI. There are 15 residues in the CDR3. The V and J ends lost 3 bases and 9 bases respectively, with 15 bases between them. The sequencing used PBMCs from the stem cell graft donor, collected from the stem cell graft. This chain joins TRBV18 and TRBJ1-6; D may be TRBD1 (6 bases). This clonotype was obtained from a human donor who donated a stem cell graft to a child with Wiskott-Aldrich syndrome. CDR3 DNA: TGTGCCAGCTCACCGCAACAGGGTCAGGCTTCACCCCTCCACTTT. This translates into CASSPQQGQASPLHF. The full variable domain, rest sourced from reference TRBV18 and TRBJ1-6, is NAGVMQNPRHLVRRRGQEARLRCSPMKGHSHVYWYRQLPEEGLKFMVYLQKENIIDESGMPKERFSAEFPKEGPSILRIQQVVRGDSAAYFCASSPQQGQASPLHFGNGTRLTVT.